Below, 26 T cell receptor beta chains from the same sample are listed, as sequenced in a study of cytomegalovirus exposure and HLA in healthy donors. The PCR was carried out with 60 Vbeta primers and 13 Jbeta primers. Profiled with immunoSEQ multiplex PCR; TCRdb holds only in-frame clones, not every one. The repertoire holds 93,000 or so clones, with around 61% as singletons. Sequenced input: PBMCs. These receptors were taken from a woman aged 45 to 65 in good health and CMV-seronegative.

In DNA form, the CDR3 reads TGCAGCGCCTCCAGACCGGGGAACACCGGGGAGCTGTTTTTT. This translates into CSASRPGNTGELFF. This sequence joins TRBV29-1 and TRBJ2-2, with D unclear. The ends were cut back, 7 bases at V and 1 base at J, with 13 bases in the middle. Germline CDR1 reads SQVTM; CDR2 reads ANQGSEA. The CDR3 sequence is 14 residues long.

The V and J genes are TRBV21-1 and TRBJ1-3; the DNA was not compared with TRBD1, the D call given in the table. TRBV21-1 counts as a pseudogene. The CDR3 runs to 17 residues. The CDR3 nucleotides are TGTGCCAGCAGCAAAGTAGTGGGCAGGTCGTATGGAAACACCATATATTTT. It codes for CASSKVVGRSYGNTIYF.

The rearrangement uses TRBV6-1 and TRBJ2-5; TRBD1 is a possible D gene (6 bases). The J call is in doubt because the DNA end fits TRBJ2-7 better. The CDR3 runs to 14 residues. Germline loops: CDR1 MNHNS, CDR2 SASEGT. CDR3 nucleotides: TGTGCCAGCAGTGAGCTTGACAGGTCCTACGAGCAGTACTTC. Its translation is CASSELDRSYEQYF.

This clone was found a few times. V gene TRBV5-1 combines with J gene TRBJ2-5, with TRBD2 matching over 13 bases. CDR3 size: 16 residues. Germline CDR1 SGHRS, CDR2 YFSETQ. The J segment lost 2 bases and the V segment lost 4 bases, leaving 5 bases of the junction unmatched. The CDR3 DNA reads TGCGCCAGCAGCCCCGGACTAGCGGGGGTTCAAGAGACCCAGTACTTC. It codes for CASSPGLAGVQETQYF.

The genes are TRBV27 and TRBJ1-6; D gene ambiguous. Germline V gene sequence: CDR1 MNHEY, CDR2 SMNVEV (reference sequence). The CDR3 sequence is 13 residues long. V was pared by 3 bases and J by 7 bases, with 7 bases between. The DNA of the CDR3 is TGTGCCAGCAGTTTTAACCTAAATTCACCCCTCCACTTT. It is translated as CASSFNLNSPLHF.

The rearrangement joins TRBV14 to TRBJ1-2; D perhaps matches TRBD1 (5 bases). Germline V CDR1 and CDR2: SGHDN, FVKESK. The CDR3 is 15 amino acids. The V and J ends lost 1 base and 4 bases respectively, with 13 bases between them. The CDR3 DNA follows: TGTGCCAGCAGCCAAGCACAGGCAGGCCCCTATGGCTACACCTTC. This translates into CASSQAQAGPYGYTF.

J is TRBJ1-1 and V is TRBV28; no definite D call. Between the trimmed V and J ends, which lost 1 base and 0 bases, there was a span of 6 bases. The germline V gene has CDR1 MDHEN and CDR2 SYDVKM. This CDR3 is built from 14 residues. The CDR3 DNA sequence: TGTGCCAGCAGTTTATCCCAGTTGAACACTGAAGCTTTCTTT. The encoded protein is CASSLSQLNTEAFF.

CDR3 DNA sequence: TGTGCCAGCAGCCTACAGACCAGCACAGATACGCAGTATTTT. Encoded protein: CASSLQTSTDTQYF. V usage is TRBV11-3 and J usage is TRBJ2-3; no reliable D call. Per germline, CDR1 SGHNT and CDR2 YENEEA. The V end was cut by 5 bases, the J end by 0 bases, with 9 bases between. CDR3 size: 14 residues.

V usage is TRBV11-2 and J usage is TRBJ2-1; D uncertain. V dropped 3 bases and J dropped 0 bases, with 9 bases sitting between them. Germline CDR1 is SGHAT and CDR2 is FQNNGV. The CDR3 covers 15 residues. The CDR3, as DNA: TGTGCCAGCAGCTTTATGGCAAACTCCTACAATGAGCAGTTCTTC. This gives the protein CASSFMANSYNEQFF.

J is TRBJ2-1 and V is TRBV28; the D gene is possibly TRBD1 (6 bases). In germline, CDR1 is MDHEN, CDR2 SYDVKM. Trimming took off 6 bases at V and 2 bases at J, with 11 bases between the two ends. CDR3 length: 14 amino acids. This CDR3 reads CASSSGVTYNEQFF. The CDR3 nucleotides read TGTGCCAGCAGCTCAGGGGTAACCTACAATGAGCAGTTCTTC.

This chain connects TRBV30 to TRBJ1-2, with D unclear. This CDR3 spans 13 amino acids. Germline CDR1 reads GTSNPN; CDR2 reads SVGIG (reference sequence). Trimming left V 5 bases short and J 7 bases short, with 17 bases between. The CDR3 spells CAWGPPEGFGYTF. The CDR3 DNA reads as TGTGCCTGGGGGCCTCCGGAAGGATTTGGCTACACCTTC. The variable domain in full, with the rest retrieved from reference TRBV30 and TRBJ1-2, is SQTIHQWPATLVQPVGSPLSLECTVEGTSNPNLYWYRQAAGRGLQLLFYSVGIGQISSEVPQNLSASRPQDRQFILSSKKLLLSDSGFYLCAWGPPEGFGYTFGSGTRLTVV.

This clone has a handful of counts. The CDR3 loop is CASIPTGSNYGYTF. CDR3 coding DNA: TGTGCCAGCATTCCGACAGGATCTAACTATGGCTACACCTTC. V gene TRBV6-1 combines with J gene TRBJ1-2, with D perhaps TRBD1 (6 bases). CDR1 MNHNS and CDR2 SASEGT come from the germline V gene. The CDR3 runs 14 residues. V shed 7 bases and J shed 0 bases, with 12 bases lying between them.

The chain joins TRBV7-2 to TRBJ1-5; D not certain. V lost 2 bases to trimming and J lost 1 base, with 15 bases between them. This CDR3 contains 17 residues. From germline, CDR1 is SGHTA and CDR2 FQGNSA. CDR3 loop: CASSLWREAGSNQPQHF. The DNA for the CDR3 is TGTGCCAGCAGCTTATGGAGGGAGGCAGGAAGCAATCAGCCCCAGCATTTT.

The rearrangement links TRBV27 to TRBJ2-7; 7 bases line up with TRBD2. There are 13 residues in the CDR3. With 5 bases clipped from V and 2 bases from J, the junction kept 3 bases outside the gene matches. Germline lookup yields CDR1 MNHEY and CDR2 SMNVEV (reference sequence). This CDR3 is CASSRSGAYEQYF. CDR3 DNA: TGTGCCAGCAGTCGGAGCGGGGCCTACGAGCAGTACTTC.

This clone came up a few times. The same CDR3 can be traced to other DNA sequences in this sample. This chain uses TRBV4-1 with TRBJ1-5; a weak D match, TRBD1 (5 bases). There are 14 residues in the CDR3. CDR1 is MGHRA, CDR2 YSYEKL, per germline. V lost 0 bases to trimming and J lost 5 bases, with 8 bases between them. The CDR3 coding sequence is TGCGCCAGCAGCCAAGACGGGGGATATCAGCCCCAGCATTTT. It is translated as CASSQDGGYQPQHF.

This clone was observed a handful of times. The chain uses TRBV29-1 and TRBJ1-2; unclear D gene. Germline lookup yields CDR1 SQVTM and CDR2 ANQGSEA. Trimming pared 4 bases from V and 6 bases from J, leaving 12 bases between. The CDR3 is 12 amino acids. The CDR3 DNA reads as TGCAGCGTTGGTTCCCACAGCAATGGCTACACCTTC. It translates to CSVGSHSNGYTF.

The chain has TRBV4-1 and TRBJ2-1, with 7 positions matching TRBD2. Looked up from germline, CDR1 is MGHRA and CDR2 is YSYEKL. The CDR3 contains 13 residues. With 1 base clipped from V and 10 bases from J, the junction kept 4 bases outside the gene matches. The CDR3 DNA follows: TGCGCCAGCAGCCAAGCGCTAGCGGACGAGCAGTTCTTC. This codes for CASSQALADEQFF.

The J gene is TRBJ2-1, the V gene TRBV27; unclear D gene. Germline V gene data show CDR1 as MNHEY and CDR2 as SMNVEV (reference sequence). This CDR3 spans 14 amino acids. V lost 3 bases, J lost 8 bases, and 14 bases lay in between. The chain's CDR3 is CASSLTSPLDEQFF. CDR3 bases: TGTGCCAGCAGTTTGACATCTCCTTTGGATGAGCAGTTCTTC.

The V and J genes are TRBV7-9 and TRBJ1-3; D is unclear. Trimming removed 3 bases from V and 0 bases from J, with 9 bases in between. This CDR3 has 15 amino acids. The germline CDR1 and CDR2 sequences are SEHNR and FQNEAQ (reference sequence). The CDR3 protein is CASSLRGSSGNTIYF. DNA for the CDR3: TGTGCCAGCAGCTTGCGGGGTAGCTCTGGAAACACCATATATTTT.

J is TRBJ2-7 and V is TRBV7-2; TRBD1 might be the D (6 bases). Germline assignment: CDR1 SGHTA and CDR2 FQGNSA. V lost 7 bases to trimming and J lost 3 bases, with 28 bases between them. There are 18 residues in the CDR3. CDR3: CASNIKDGTDRTFYEQYF. In nucleotides, the CDR3 is TGTGCCAGCAACATTAAGGACGGCACGGACAGAACCTTCTACGAGCAGTACTTC.

CDR3 region: CASSEASLTADYGYTF. CDR3 coding DNA: TGTGCCAGCAGTGAAGCTTCACTTACGGCGGACTATGGCTACACCTTC. This chain links TRBV2 with TRBJ1-2, with unresolved D. V was pared by 0 bases and J by 3 bases, with 14 bases between. The CDR3 consists of 16 residues. Per the germline V gene, CDR1 is SNHLY and CDR2 is FYNNEI.

The chain uses TRBV6-6 and TRBJ2-5; 10 nucleotides match TRBD2. The DNA matches TRBJ2-7 better at its end, which makes the J call doubtful. The germline V gene has CDR1 MNHNY and CDR2 SVGAGI (reference sequence). This CDR3 is built from 15 residues. The DNA of the CDR3 is TGTGCCAGCAGTCAGACTACTAGCGGGGTTAGCGAGCAGTACTTC. It encodes CASSQTTSGVSEQYF.

J is TRBJ2-2 and V is TRBV6-1; 8 positions match TRBD1. Looked up from germline, CDR1 is MNHNS and CDR2 is SASEGT. The CDR3 contains 16 residues. V lost 2 bases, J lost 2 bases, and 4 bases stayed unmatched. CDR3 in DNA: TGTGCCAGCAGTGAAAGAGACAGGGGTAACACCGGGGAGCTGTTTTTT. Amino acids: CASSERDRGNTGELFF.

The chain couples TRBV6-1 to TRBJ2-7; D unresolved. Trimming took off 3 bases at V and 3 bases at J, with 9 bases between the two ends. Germline lookup yields CDR1 MNHNS and CDR2 SASEGT. The CDR3 length is 13 residues. In DNA, the CDR3 is TGTGCCAGCAGTGAGGTCCAGTTCTACGAGCAGTACTTC. Its protein is CASSEVQFYEQYF.

The V call is TRBV7-9, the J call TRBJ2-1; 10 bases line up with TRBD1. CDR3 length: 15 amino acids. In germline, CDR1 is SEHNR, CDR2 FQNEAQ (reference sequence). V was clipped by 4 bases and J by 7 bases; unmatched bases: 7. In DNA form, the CDR3 reads TGTGCCAGCAGCTCAGGACAGGGGGGTAGGAATGAGCAGTTCTTC. It yields the protein CASSSGQGGRNEQFF.

This chain connects TRBV7-8 to TRBJ1-5, with a weak D call TRBD1 (5 bases). This CDR3 has 16 amino acids. Trimming stripped 5 bases from V and 5 bases from J, with 19 bases between. The V gene's germline CDR1 is SGHVS and CDR2 FQNEAQ. The CDR3 loop reads CASSLGGTVGDQPQHF. The CDR3, as DNA: TGTGCCAGCAGCCTGGGGGGGACGGTCGGGGATCAGCCCCAGCATTTT. Together with reference TRBV7-8 and TRBJ1-5, the CDR3 gives the full variable domain: GAGVSQSPRYKVAKRGQDVALRCDPISGHVSLFWYQQALGQGPEFLTYFQNEAQLDKSGLPSDRFFAERPEGSVSTLKIQRTQQEDSAVYLCASSLGGTVGDQPQHFGDGTRLSIL.